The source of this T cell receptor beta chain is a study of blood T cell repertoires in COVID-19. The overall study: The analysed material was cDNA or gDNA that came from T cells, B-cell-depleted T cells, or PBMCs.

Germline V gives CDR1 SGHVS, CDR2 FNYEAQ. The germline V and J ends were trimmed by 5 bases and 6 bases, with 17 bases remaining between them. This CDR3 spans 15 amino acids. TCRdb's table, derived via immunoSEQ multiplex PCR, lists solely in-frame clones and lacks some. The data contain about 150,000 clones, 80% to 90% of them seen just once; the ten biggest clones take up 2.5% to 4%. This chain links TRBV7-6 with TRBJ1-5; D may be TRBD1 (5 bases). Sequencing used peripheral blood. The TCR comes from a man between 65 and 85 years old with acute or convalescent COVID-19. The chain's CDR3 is CASSRGVGVGQPQHF. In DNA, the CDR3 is TGTGCCAGCAGCCGGGGGGTGGGCGTGGGTCAGCCCCAGCATTTT.